These T cell receptor beta chains were read from a single sample in a study of T cell repertoires in cytomegalovirus infection. TCRdb independently ran MiXCR on the reads; one entry per CDR3 protein. The repertoire holds fewer than 900,000 distinct CDR3 sequences, with 25% to 35% as singletons. Antigens for these TCRs are unknown. The source material was cultured CD8+ T cells from PBMCs, sampled from culture after CMV antigen stimulation. All receptors come from a human donor in good health (CMV status not recorded). Some clones in this sample may be carry-over from other donors' samples. The CDR3 runs from the conserved cysteine through the conserved F or W. The order of the fields is V gene, J gene, CDR3 length, clone size, D gene, CDR3 DNA, CDR3 protein. D genes are given only for firm matches. Not all rows give a size; the values are once, few, many and, for expanded clones, a class.

>TRBV6-4|TRBJ2-1|14|few|TRBD1
TGTGCCAGCAGCCGACGGGACAGGGTCAATGAGCAGTTCTTC
CASSRRDRVNEQFF
>TRBV19|TRBJ1-6|14|few|.
TGTGCCAGTAGTATGCGCGGGGAATTTTCACCCCTCCACTTT
CASSMRGEFSPLHF
>TRBV12-3/TRBV12-4|TRBJ1-1|14|few|TRBD1
TGTGCCAGCAAGGCGGGACAGGGATTCACTGAAGCTTTCTTT
CASKAGQGFTEAFF
>TRBV2|TRBJ1-5|19|few|TRBD1
TGTGCCAGCAGTGAACGGGACAGGGTGATGGGGAATAGCAATCAGCCCCAGCATTTT
CASSERDRVMGNSNQPQHF
>TRBV4-1|TRBJ2-5|16|.|.
TGCGCCAGCAGCGAAGGGGCGGCAGCGGCCCTAGAGACCCAGTACTTC
CASSEGAAAALETQYF
>TRBV7-9|TRBJ1-2|13|.|.
TGTGCCAGCAGCTTTGGGGGGAGCCATGGCTACACCTTC
CASSFGGSHGYTF
>TRBV27|TRBJ2-3|16|.|.
TGTGCCAGCAGTTCCCTAAAGGTAGCTAGCACAGATACGCAGTATTTT
CASSSLKVASTDTQYF
>TRBV7-6|TRBJ1-1|11|many|.
TGTGCCAGCGTCTCCGGGGGTGAAGCTTTCTTT
CASVSGGEAFF
>TRBV27|TRBJ2-1|14|.|.
TGTGCCAGCAGGACGGGGGCCATCTACAATGAGCAGTTCTTC
CASRTGAIYNEQFF
>TRBV7-9|TRBJ2-5|13|few|.
TGTGCCAGCAGCGTGGACACCCAGTCGGCCCAGTACTTC
CASSVDTQSAQYF
>TRBV7-8|TRBJ2-5|14|many|.
TGTGCCAGCAGCTCGCAATGGGCGGAGGAGACCCAGTACTTC
CASSSQWAEETQYF
>TRBV27|TRBJ2-1|16|few|TRBD1
TGTGCCAGCAGTTTAGAAGGACAGGCTGTCGTAGATGAGCAGTTCTTC
CASSLEGQAVVDEQFF
>TRBV7-2|TRBJ2-5|14|.|.
TGTGCCAGCAGCTCCCGAAGGGGGGCGGAGACCCAGTACTTC
CASSSRRGAETQYF
>TRBV9|TRBJ1-5|15|few|.
TGTGCCAGCAGCAATAGTGGACAAGACAATCAGCCCCAGCATTTT
CASSNSGQDNQPQHF
>TRBV12-3/TRBV12-4|TRBJ1-5|18|.|TRBD1
TGTGCCAGCAGCCAAAATGGGGACAGCCCTTATAGCAATCAGCCCCAGCATTTT
CASSQNGDSPYSNQPQHF
>TRBV12-3/TRBV12-4|TRBJ2-1|15|few|TRBD1
TGTGCCAGCAGTTCACCACGGGACAGGGGTGATGAGCAGTTCTTC
CASSSPRDRGDEQFF
>TRBV20-1|TRBJ1-1|14|.|.
TGCAGTGCCTCCGCGGCGGGGCAGAACACTGAAGCTTTCTTT
CSASAAGQNTEAFF
>TRBV27|TRBJ1-4|13|.|TRBD1
TGTGCCAGCACGGGGCAGGGGGATGAAAAACTGTTTTTT
CASTGQGDEKLFF
>TRBV5-6|TRBJ1-4|17|.|TRBD1
TGTGCCAGCAGCGAGGGACAGGGAGAGATGATCCGTGAAAAACTGTTTTTT
CASSEGQGEMIREKLFF
>TRBV13|TRBJ2-4|16|.|.
TGTGCCAGCAGCTTAAGGACAAGCGCGGCCAAAAACATTCAGTACTTC
CASSLRTSAAKNIQYF
>TRBV6-6|TRBJ2-7|12|.|.
TGTGCCAGCAGCCAAAGGGGATACGAGCAGTACTTC
CASSQRGYEQYF
>TRBV6-2/TRBV6-3|TRBJ2-1|16|few|TRBD2
TGTGCCAGCAGTTCCCTGATAGCGGGGGGGCGTGGTGAGCAGTTCTTC
CASSSLIAGGRGEQFF
>TRBV6-2/TRBV6-3|TRBJ1-1|14|.|TRBD1
TGTGCCAGCAGCCTGAGCAGGGGGACCACTGAAGCTTTCTTT
CASSLSRGTTEAFF
>TRBV6-6|TRBJ1-1|16|.|TRBD1
TGTGCCAGCAGTCCCGGGACAGGGGGCTGGGGCACTGAAGCTTTCTTT
CASSPGTGGWGTEAFF
>TRBV11-1|TRBJ1-1|17|many|TRBD1
TGTGCCAGCAGGTTGGACAGGGGGCGCGGGTCGAACACTGAAGCTTTCTTT
CASRLDRGRGSNTEAFF
>TRBV7-6|TRBJ1-1|18|few|.
TGTGCCAGCAGCTTACGAAGTCGAGGTGCTATAGTGAACACTGAAGCTTTCTTT
CASSLRSRGAIVNTEAFF
>TRBV28|TRBJ2-3|15|.|TRBD2
TGTGCCAGCAGCTCCGGGGGGGATGGCACAGATACGCAGTATTTT
CASSSGGDGTDTQYF
>TRBV10-2|TRBJ2-1|14|.|.
TGCGCCAACAGCCCTCCAAGCTCCTACAATGAGCAGTTCTTC
CANSPPSSYNEQFF
>TRBV7-9|TRBJ1-3|16|.|.
TGTGCCAGCAGACCGATTGGAGGGCTCACTGGAAACACCATATATTTT
CASRPIGGLTGNTIYF
>TRBV27|TRBJ1-5|13|few|.
TGTGCCAGCAGGTTGACAGTCAATCAGCCCCAGCATTTT
CASRLTVNQPQHF
>TRBV7-9|TRBJ1-5|16|.|.
TGTGCCAGCAGCTTAGGGACAGCCCAGCGCAATCAGCCCCAGCATTTT
CASSLGTAQRNQPQHF
>TRBV4-1|TRBJ2-1|17|few|TRBD2
TGCGCCAGCAGCCGGGCCGTGGAGCGGGGGGGCCTGGATGAGCAGTTCTTC
CASSRAVERGGLDEQFF
>TRBV19|TRBJ1-4|13|.|.
TGTGCCAGCCTTCCCTCTCGGGGGGAAAAACTGTTTTTT
CASLPSRGEKLFF
>TRBV9|TRBJ2-7|15|.|TRBD1
TGTGCCAGCAGCGTAGGTGGACAGGGACACTACGAGCAGTACTTC
CASSVGGQGHYEQYF
>TRBV6-8|TRBJ2-1|13|.|.
TGTGCCAGCAGTTACCTGGGGGGTAATGAGCAGTTCTTC
CASSYLGGNEQFF
>TRBV7-2|TRBJ2-1|17|many|.
TGTGCCAGCAGCTTAGTGGTCGAGTCCCGCTGGTACAATGAGCAGTTCTTC
CASSLVVESRWYNEQFF
>TRBV6-8|TRBJ1-1|15|.|.
TGTGCCAGCAGTTACTCGGCGGGGGCCGGGACTGAAGCTTTCTTT
CASSYSAGAGTEAFF
>TRBV10-3|TRBJ1-2|16|few|TRBD1
TGTGCCATCAGTACCAAACAGGGGAGAGATATCTATGGCTACACCTTC
CAISTKQGRDIYGYTF
>TRBV20-1|TRBJ2-1|14|.|TRBD2
TGCAGTGCTTGGACTAGCGGGAATTTCAATGAGCAGTTCTTC
CSAWTSGNFNEQFF
>TRBV5-6|TRBJ1-2|14|few|TRBD1
TGTGCCAGCAGCCCAGGGGGAGGTCTCTATGGCTACACCTTC
CASSPGGGLYGYTF
>TRBV5-1|TRBJ2-1|12|few|.
TGCGCCAGCAGCCTGGATGAGAATGAGCAGTTCTTC
CASSLDENEQFF
>TRBV7-9|TRBJ2-5|13|few|.
TGTGCCAGCGCTACAGGGAACCAAGAGACCCAGTACTTC
CASATGNQETQYF
>TRBV6-1|TRBJ1-2|13|many|.
TGTGCCAGCAGACTTGACAAGAGACGTGGCTACACCTTC
CASRLDKRRGYTF